The 3 T cell receptor beta chains presented below share a single source sample, sequenced in a study of T cell responses to AZD1222 COVID-19 vaccine. The method was immunoSEQ multiplex PCR; TCRdb's version includes in-frame clones alone and lacks a portion of them. This sample carries 150,000 to 200,000 clones, around 90% of them seen once, and the ten largest clones take more than 3.5%. The source was peripheral blood, collected 28 days after the second dose of the MenACWY control vaccine. These receptors were obtained from an adult who received the MenACWY meningococcal vaccine as a control.

The genes are TRBV2 and TRBJ2-1; 10 nucleotides match TRBD2. V lost 7 bases to trimming and J lost 8 bases; unmatched junction nucleotides: 8. The CDR3 runs to 14 residues. CDR1 and CDR2 from the germline V gene are SNHLY and FYNNEI. CDR3 amino acids: CASNLAGVRDEQFF. In DNA, the CDR3 is TGTGCCAGCAACCTAGCGGGAGTTCGGGATGAGCAGTTCTTC.

This chain links TRBV7-2 with TRBJ2-7, with 9 bases lining up with TRBD1. The ends lost 0 bases at V and 6 bases at J; junction bases unmatched: 0. The CDR3 length is 13 residues. CDR1 and CDR2 from the germline V gene are SGHTA and FQGNSA. The CDR3 sequence: CASSLAGQGEQYF. The CDR3 DNA follows: TGTGCCAGCAGCTTAGCGGGACAGGGCGAGCAGTACTTC.

V usage is TRBV7-9 and J usage is TRBJ2-1; D is perhaps TRBD2 (5 bases). Trimming left V 2 bases short and J 9 bases short, with 8 bases between. The CDR3 spans 12 residues. CDR1 and CDR2 from the germline V gene are SEHNR and FQNEAQ (reference sequence). This chain's CDR3 is CASSLMSGEQFF. The CDR3 DNA reads TGTGCCAGCAGCTTAATGAGCGGTGAGCAGTTCTTC.